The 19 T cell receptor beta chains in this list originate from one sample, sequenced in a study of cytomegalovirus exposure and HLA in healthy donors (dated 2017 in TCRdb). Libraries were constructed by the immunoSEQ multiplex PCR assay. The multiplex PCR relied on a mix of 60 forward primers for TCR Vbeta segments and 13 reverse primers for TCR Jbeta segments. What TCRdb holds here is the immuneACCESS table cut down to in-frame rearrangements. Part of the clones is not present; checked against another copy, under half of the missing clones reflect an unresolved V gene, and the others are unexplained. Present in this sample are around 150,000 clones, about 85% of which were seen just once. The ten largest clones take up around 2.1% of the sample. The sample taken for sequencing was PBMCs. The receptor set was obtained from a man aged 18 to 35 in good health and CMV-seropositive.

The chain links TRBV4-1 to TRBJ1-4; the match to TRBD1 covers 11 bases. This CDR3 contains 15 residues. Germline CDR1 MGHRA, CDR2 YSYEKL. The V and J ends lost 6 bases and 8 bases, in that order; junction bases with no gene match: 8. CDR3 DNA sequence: TGCGCCAGCAGGTATGGACAGGGGGCGATGGAAAAACTGTTTTTT. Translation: CASRYGQGAMEKLFF.

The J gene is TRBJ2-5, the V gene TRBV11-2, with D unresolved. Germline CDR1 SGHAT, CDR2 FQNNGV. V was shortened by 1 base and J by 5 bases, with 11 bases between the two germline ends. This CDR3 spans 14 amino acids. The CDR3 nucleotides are TGTGCCAGCAGCTTAGGAACTATACGTGAGACCCAGTACTTC. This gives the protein CASSLGTIRETQYF.

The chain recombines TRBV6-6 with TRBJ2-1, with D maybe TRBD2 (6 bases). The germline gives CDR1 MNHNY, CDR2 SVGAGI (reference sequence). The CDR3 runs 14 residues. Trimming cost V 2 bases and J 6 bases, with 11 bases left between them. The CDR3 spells CASSYIAASNEQFF. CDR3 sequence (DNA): TGTGCCAGCAGTTACATAGCGGCTTCCAATGAGCAGTTCTTC.

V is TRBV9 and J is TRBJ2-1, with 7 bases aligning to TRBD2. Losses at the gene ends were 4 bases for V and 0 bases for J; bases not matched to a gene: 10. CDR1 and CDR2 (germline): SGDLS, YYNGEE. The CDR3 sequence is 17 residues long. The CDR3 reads CASSSWTGGISYNEQFF. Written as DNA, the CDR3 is TGTGCCAGCAGCTCGTGGACGGGGGGTATCTCCTACAATGAGCAGTTCTTC. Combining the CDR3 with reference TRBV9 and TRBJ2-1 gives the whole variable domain DSGVTQTPKHLITATGQRVTLRCSPRSGDLSVYWYQQSLDQGLQFLIQYYNGEERAKGNILERFSAQQFPDLHSELNLSSLELGDSALYFCASSSWTGGISYNEQFFGPGTRLTVL.

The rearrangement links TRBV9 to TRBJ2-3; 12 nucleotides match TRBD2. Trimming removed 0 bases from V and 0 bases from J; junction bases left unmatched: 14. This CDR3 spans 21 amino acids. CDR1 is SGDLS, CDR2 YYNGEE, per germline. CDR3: CASSVAVQTSGGPISTDTQYF. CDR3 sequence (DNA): TGTGCCAGCAGCGTAGCCGTCCAGACTAGCGGGGGACCCATTAGCACAGATACGCAGTATTTT.

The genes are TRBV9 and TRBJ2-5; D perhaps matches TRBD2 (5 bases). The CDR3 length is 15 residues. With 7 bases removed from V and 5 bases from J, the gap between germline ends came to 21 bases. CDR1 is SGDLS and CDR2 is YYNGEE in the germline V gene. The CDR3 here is CASSNGLAPGETQYF. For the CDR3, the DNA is TGTGCCAGCTCTAACGGGCTAGCCCCTGGGGAGACCCAGTACTTC.

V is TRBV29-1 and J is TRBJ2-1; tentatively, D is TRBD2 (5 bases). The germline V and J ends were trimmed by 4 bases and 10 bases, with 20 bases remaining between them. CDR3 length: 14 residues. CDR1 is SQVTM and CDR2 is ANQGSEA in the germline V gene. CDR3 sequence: CSVARARGPSEQFF. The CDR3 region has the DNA TGCAGCGTTGCGAGGGCTAGAGGGCCGAGCGAGCAGTTCTTC.

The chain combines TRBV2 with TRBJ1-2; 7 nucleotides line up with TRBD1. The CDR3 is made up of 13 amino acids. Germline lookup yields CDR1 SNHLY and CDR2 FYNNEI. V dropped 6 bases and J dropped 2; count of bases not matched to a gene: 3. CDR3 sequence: CASSVDRNYGYTF. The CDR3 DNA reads TGTGCCAGCAGCGTGGACAGGAACTATGGCTACACCTTC.

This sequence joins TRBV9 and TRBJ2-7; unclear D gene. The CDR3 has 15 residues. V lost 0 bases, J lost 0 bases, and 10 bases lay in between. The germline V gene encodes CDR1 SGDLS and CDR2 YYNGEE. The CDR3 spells CASSVGSGSSYEQYF. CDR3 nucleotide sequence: TGTGCCAGCAGCGTAGGTTCCGGTAGCTCCTACGAGCAGTACTTC.

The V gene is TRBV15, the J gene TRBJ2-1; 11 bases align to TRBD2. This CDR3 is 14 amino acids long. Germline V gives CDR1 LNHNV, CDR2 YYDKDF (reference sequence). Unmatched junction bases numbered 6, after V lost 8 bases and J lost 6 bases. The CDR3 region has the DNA TGTGCCACCCGACTAGCGGGGCAAGGCAATGAGCAGTTCTTC. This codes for CATRLAGQGNEQFF.

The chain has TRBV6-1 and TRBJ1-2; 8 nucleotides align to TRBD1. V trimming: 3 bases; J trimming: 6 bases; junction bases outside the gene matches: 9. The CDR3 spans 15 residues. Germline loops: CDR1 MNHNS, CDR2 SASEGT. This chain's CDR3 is CASSDRGQGGDGYTF. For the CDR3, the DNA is TGTGCCAGCAGTGACAGAGGACAGGGAGGCGATGGCTACACCTTC.

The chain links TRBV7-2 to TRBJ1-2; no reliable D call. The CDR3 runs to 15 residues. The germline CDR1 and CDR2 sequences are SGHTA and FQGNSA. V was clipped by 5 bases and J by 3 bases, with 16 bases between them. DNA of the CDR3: TGTGCCAGCAGCCCCTCGGGAGGGTCGTACTATGGCTACACCTTC. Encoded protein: CASSPSGGSYYGYTF.

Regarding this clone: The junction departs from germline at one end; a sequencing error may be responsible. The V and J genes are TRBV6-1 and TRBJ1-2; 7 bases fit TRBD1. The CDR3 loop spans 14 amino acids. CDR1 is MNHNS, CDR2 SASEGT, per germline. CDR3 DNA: TGTGCCAGCAGTGAATTCTTAGACAGGGTGCCGCTTGCCTTC. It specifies CASSEFLDRVPLAF.

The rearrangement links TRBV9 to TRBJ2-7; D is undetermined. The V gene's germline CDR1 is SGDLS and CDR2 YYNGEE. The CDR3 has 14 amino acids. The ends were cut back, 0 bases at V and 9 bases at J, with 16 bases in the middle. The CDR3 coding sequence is TGTGCCAGCAGCGTAGCAGCTGACTCACGTGGGCAGTACTTC. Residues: CASSVAADSRGQYF. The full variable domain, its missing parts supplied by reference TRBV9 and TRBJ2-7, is DSGVTQTPKHLITATGQRVTLRCSPRSGDLSVYWYQQSLDQGLQFLIQYYNGEERAKGNILERFSAQQFPDLHSELNLSSLELGDSALYFCASSVAADSRGQYFGPGTRLTVT.

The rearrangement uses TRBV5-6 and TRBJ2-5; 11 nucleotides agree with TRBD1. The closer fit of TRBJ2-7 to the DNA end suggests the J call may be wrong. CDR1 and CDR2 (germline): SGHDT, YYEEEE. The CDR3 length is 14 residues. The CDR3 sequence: CASSIGTGGYEQYF. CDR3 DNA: TGTGCCAGCAGCATCGGGACAGGGGGCTACGAGCAGTACTTC.

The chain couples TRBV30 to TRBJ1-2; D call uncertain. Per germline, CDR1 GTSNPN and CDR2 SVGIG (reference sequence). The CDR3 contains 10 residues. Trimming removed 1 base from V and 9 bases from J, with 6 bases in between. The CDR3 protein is CAWSEESYTF. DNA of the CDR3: TGTGCCTGGAGTGAGGAGAGCTACACCTTC. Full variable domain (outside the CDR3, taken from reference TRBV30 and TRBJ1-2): SQTIHQWPATLVQPVGSPLSLECTVEGTSNPNLYWYRQAAGRGLQLLFYSVGIGQISSEVPQNLSASRPQDRQFILSSKKLLLSDSGFYLCAWSEESYTFGSGTRLTVV.

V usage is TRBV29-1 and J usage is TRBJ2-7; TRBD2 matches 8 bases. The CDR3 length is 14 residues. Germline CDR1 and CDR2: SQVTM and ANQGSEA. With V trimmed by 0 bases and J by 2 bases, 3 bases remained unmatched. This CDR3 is CSVEDPGGAYEQYF. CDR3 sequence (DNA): TGCAGCGTTGAAGATCCCGGGGGGGCCTACGAGCAGTACTTC.

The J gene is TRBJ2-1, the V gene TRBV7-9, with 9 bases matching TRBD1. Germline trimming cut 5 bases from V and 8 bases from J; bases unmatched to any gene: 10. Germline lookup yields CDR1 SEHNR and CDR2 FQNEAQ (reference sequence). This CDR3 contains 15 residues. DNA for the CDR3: TGTGCCAGCAGCCTCGATTGGACAGGGGCCGATGAGCAGTTCTTC. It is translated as CASSLDWTGADEQFF.

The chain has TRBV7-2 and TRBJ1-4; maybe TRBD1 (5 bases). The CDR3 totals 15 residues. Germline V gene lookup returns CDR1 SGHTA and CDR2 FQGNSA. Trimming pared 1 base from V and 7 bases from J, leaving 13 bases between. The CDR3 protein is CASSLEGGTLEKLFF. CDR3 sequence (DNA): TGTGCCAGCAGCTTAGAGGGAGGGACGCTTGAAAAACTGTTTTTT. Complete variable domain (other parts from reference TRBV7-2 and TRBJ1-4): GAGVSQSPSNKVTEKGKDVELRCDPISGHTALYWYRQSLGQGLEFLIYFQGNSAPDKSGLPSDRFSAERTGGSVSTLTIQRTQQEDSAVYLCASSLEGGTLEKLFFGSGTQLSVL.